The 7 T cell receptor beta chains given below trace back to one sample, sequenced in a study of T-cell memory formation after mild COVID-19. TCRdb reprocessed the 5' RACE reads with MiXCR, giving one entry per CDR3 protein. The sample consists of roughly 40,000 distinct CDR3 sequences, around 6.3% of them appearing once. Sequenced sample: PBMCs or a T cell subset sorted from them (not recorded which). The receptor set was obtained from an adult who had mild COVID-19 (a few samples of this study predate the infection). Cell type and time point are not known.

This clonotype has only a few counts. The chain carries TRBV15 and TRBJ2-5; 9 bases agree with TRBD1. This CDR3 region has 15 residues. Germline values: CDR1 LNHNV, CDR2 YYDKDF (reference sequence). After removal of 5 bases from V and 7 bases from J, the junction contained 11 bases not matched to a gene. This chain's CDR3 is CATSAGQGNIGTQYF. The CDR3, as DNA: TGTGCCACCAGCGCAGGACAGGGGAATATAGGGACCCAGTACTTC.

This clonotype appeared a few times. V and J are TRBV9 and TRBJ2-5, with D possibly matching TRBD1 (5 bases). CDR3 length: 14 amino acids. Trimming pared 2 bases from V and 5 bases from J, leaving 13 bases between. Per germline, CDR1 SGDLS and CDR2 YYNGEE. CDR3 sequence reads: CASSVKGAGETQYF. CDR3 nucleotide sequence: TGTGCCAGCAGCGTGAAAGGGGCCGGGGAGACCCAGTACTTC.

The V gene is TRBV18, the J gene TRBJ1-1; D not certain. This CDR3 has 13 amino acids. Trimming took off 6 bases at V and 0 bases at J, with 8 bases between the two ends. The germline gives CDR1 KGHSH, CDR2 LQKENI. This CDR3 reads CASSQYVNTEAFF. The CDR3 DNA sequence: TGTGCCAGCTCTCAATACGTGAACACTGAAGCTTTCTTT.

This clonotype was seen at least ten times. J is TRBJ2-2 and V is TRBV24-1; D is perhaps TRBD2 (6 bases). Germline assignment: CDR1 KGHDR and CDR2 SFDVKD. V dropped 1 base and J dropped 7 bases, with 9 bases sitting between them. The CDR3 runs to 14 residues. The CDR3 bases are TGTGCCACCAGTGATTTCGCGGGGCGCGGGGAGCTGTTTTTT. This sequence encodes CATSDFAGRGELFF.

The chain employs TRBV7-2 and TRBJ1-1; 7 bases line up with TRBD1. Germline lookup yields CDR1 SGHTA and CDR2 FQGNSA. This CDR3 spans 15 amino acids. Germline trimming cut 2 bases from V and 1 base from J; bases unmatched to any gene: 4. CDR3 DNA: TGTGCCAGCAGCTTAACCGGGACAGCGAACACTGAAGCTTTCTTT. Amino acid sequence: CASSLTGTANTEAFF.

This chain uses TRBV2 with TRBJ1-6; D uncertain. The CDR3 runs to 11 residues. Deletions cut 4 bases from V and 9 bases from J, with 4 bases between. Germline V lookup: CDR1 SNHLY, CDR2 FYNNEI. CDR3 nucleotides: TGTGCCAGCAGTGTTAGTTCACCCCTCCACTTT. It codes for CASSVSSPLHF.

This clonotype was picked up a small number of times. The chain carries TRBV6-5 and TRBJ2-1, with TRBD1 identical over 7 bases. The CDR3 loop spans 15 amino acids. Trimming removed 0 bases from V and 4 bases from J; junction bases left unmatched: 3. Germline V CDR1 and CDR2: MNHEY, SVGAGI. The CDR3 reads CASSYSGDSYNEQFF. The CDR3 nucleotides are TGTGCCAGCAGTTACTCGGGGGACAGTTACAATGAGCAGTTCTTC.